This TCR beta chain appears in the sequencing data of a study of blood T cell repertoires in COVID-19 (dated by TCRdb to between 2020 and 2021). With regard to the full study: The collaborator samples originated in the United States, Italy and Spain and spanned the acute and convalescent phases of COVID-19. The material from the prospective study consisted of cDNA or gDNA derived from T cells, B-cell-depleted T cells, or PBMCs. Subjects who had been exposed to COVID-19, were actively infected with it, or had recovered from it provided the deeply sampled blood TCRbeta repertoires that made up the dataset. A freely available public database, intended as a resource for researchers studying the immune response to SARS-CoV-2, is where the repertoires were released. Samples came from the ongoing ImmuneRACE study (first 160 participants) plus 1,254 subjects from 6 global collaborators. Sample metadata almost always included a de-identified subject ID, COVID-19 status, age in years and sex. Where available, HLA class I and class II types were taken from metadata supplied by the sample provider and were not determined by assay-based typing.

The immunoSEQ Assay, a bias-controlled multiplex PCR, was used to amplify TCRbeta CDR3 regions from genomic DNA. The published analysis was carried out like this. Nucleated cell counts per sample were estimated from amplification of reference gene primers within the assay. To quantify the absolute abundance of each unique TCRbeta CDR3 rearrangement, sequence reads were collapsed and filtered. Productive Simpson clonality was computed per sample as the square root of Simpson's diversity index over productive rearrangements. The table was pulled from immuneACCESS by TCRdb, which kept in-frame rearrangements only. Such tables lose some clones; where checked, under half of the loss comes from unresolved V genes, and the rest has no known cause. V, J and clone size are those of that table, while D and trimming were read from the DNA. For this sample the table gives fewer than 95,000 clones, of which around 86% were detected only once. The top ten constitute 25% to 30% of the sample.

The collaborating institutions used their own protocols to collect whole blood in K2EDTA tubes. Collaborator samples were shipped for TCRbeta analysis as frozen whole blood, isolated PBMCs, or DNA extracted from either sample type. As concerns this clone: Its antigen target is currently unknown. Base qualities are missing; no much larger clone stands one base away.

What the authors observed across the whole study: How much clinical and demographic metadata was included differed by source and by participant, and the metadata was provided uncurated.

Sequencing used peripheral blood. The sequence was obtained from a man aged 50 or older with active or convalescent COVID-19.

The bases read TGTGCCACCGCCCGGGACAGGGACACTGAAGCTTTCTTT. Its coded protein is CATARDRDTEAFF. The sequence joins TRBV10-3 to TRBJ1-1, with 9 bases matching TRBD1. For CDR1 and CDR2, the germline V gene lists ENHRY and SYGVKD. Including the terminal cysteine and phenylalanine, the CDR3 comprises 13 residues. The read is trimmed to its CDR3 DNA, 39 bases read in frame from base 1. Ends trimmed: V by 10 bases, J by 3 bases; bases unmatched to a gene: 6.